This T cell receptor beta chain comes out of a study of blood T cells in healthy people across ages. General observations from the study: The study found more naive CD4+ cells and higher diversity in long-lived than aged donors.

This CDR3 region has 13 residues. J lost 11 bases, V lost 4 bases, and 8 bases had no gene match. Germline V gives CDR1 LGHDT, CDR2 YNNKEL (reference sequence). Turning to this clonotype: Its cognate antigen is unknown.

PCR was performed a second time for about 7 to 12 cycles using a sample-barcoded 5' primer and a J-beta primer mix. Carrying 12 random nucleotides, a template-switch adaptor labeled each individual cDNA molecule. Paired-end reads containing CDR3 totaled no fewer than 2.5 million for each sample. MiXCR, applied by TCRdb to the 5' RACE reads, yields one record per CDR3 protein. The sample yields 1,800,000 or so distinct CDR3 sequences, more than 35% seen once. Material for sequencing was blood. The V call is TRBV3-1, the J call TRBJ2-5; 9 positions agree with TRBD1. The clonotype was recovered from a human donor in good health. CDR3 nucleotide sequence: TGTGCCAGCAGCCTCTTGGGACAGGGAGCGCAGTACTTC. Protein sequence: CASSLLGQGAQYF.